The next 14 T cell receptor beta chains were all read from a single sample in a study of spatial heterogeneity in lung cancer. TCRdb re-derived calls from the 5' RACE reads in MiXCR, one entry per CDR3 protein. The data contain some 39,000 distinct CDR3 sequences, roughly 7% of them seen just once; the ten biggest clones take up around 43%. The time point: sample taken at primary tumor resection. Without sorting, whole RNA was sequenced from tumor, nontumor lung or frozen PBMC. Sequencing was performed on PBMCs, taken at surgery. The receptors were sampled from a female donor with early-stage non-small cell lung cancer.

In this sample, this clonotype turned up many times. J is TRBJ1-4 and V is TRBV3-1, with a possible D match to TRBD1 (5 bases). The CDR3 has 16 amino acids. Looked up from germline, CDR1 is LGHDT and CDR2 is YNNKEL (reference sequence). Trimming left V 4 bases short and J 6 bases short, with 18 bases between. CDR3 residues: CASSLPGGARDEKLFF. DNA for the CDR3: TGTGCCAGCAGCCTCCCAGGAGGGGCCAGGGATGAAAAACTGTTTTTT.

This clonotype came up a few times. The CDR3 DNA is TGTGCCAGCCGAACTAACACTGAAGCTTTCTTT. This translates into CASRTNTEAFF. The V call is TRBV19, the J call TRBJ1-1, with unresolved D. The V gene's germline CDR1 is LNHDA and CDR2 SQIVND (reference sequence). Trimming stripped 9 bases from V and 2 bases from J, with 7 bases between. The CDR3 is made up of 11 amino acids. Using reference TRBV19 and TRBJ1-1 for the parts outside the CDR3, the full variable domain is DGGITQSPKYLFRKEGQNVTLSCEQNLNHDAMYWYRQDPGQGLRLIYYSQIVNDFQKGDIAEGYSVSREKKESFPLTVTSAQKNPTAFYLCASRTNTEAFFGQGTRLTVV.

This clonotype was recorded at least ten times. The chain has TRBV11-2 and TRBJ2-3; D gene uncertain. Trimming took off 3 bases at V and 2 bases at J, with 6 bases between the two ends. Germline assignment: CDR1 SGHAT and CDR2 FQNNGV. The CDR3 consists of 13 residues. The CDR3 here is CASSFPPTDTQYF. The CDR3 DNA reads TGTGCCAGCAGCTTTCCCCCCACAGATACGCAGTATTTT. Filled out from reference TRBV11-2 and TRBJ2-3, the complete variable domain reads EAGVAQSPRYKIIEKRQSVAFWCNPISGHATLYWYQQILGQGPKLLIQFQNNGVVDDSQLPKDRFSAERLKGVDSTLKIQPAKLEDSAVYLCASSFPPTDTQYFGPGTRLTVL.

This clonotype has only a few counts. V and J are TRBV12-3 or TRBV12-4 and TRBJ2-7, with D tentatively TRBD1 (5 bases). The CDR3 totals 13 residues. The V and J ends lost 6 bases and 6 bases respectively, with 15 bases between them. The CDR3, as DNA: TGTGCCAGCAGCCCTATTGGGGCCCCCGAGCAGTACTTC. Amino acids: CASSPIGAPEQYF.

This clonotype was seen ten or more times. This rearrangement joins TRBV3-1 to TRBJ1-2; D uncertain. The V gene's germline CDR1 is LGHDT and CDR2 YNNKEL (reference sequence). Trimming left V 0 bases short and J 7 bases short, with 15 bases between. The CDR3 extends over 15 amino acids. CDR3 sequence (DNA): TGTGCCAGCAGCCAAGAGCCGCGAGTCAGTCGTGGCTACACCTTC. Translated: CASSQEPRVSRGYTF.

This clonotype was seen repeatedly, ten times or more. The V gene is TRBV12-3 or TRBV12-4, the J gene TRBJ2-1; 10 positions match TRBD2. The CDR3 length is 14 residues. Germline trimming cut 6 bases from V and 4 bases from J; bases unmatched to any gene: 3. CDR3 sequence (DNA): TGTGCCAGCAGGAATAGCGGGGGGTACAATGAGCAGTTCTTC. This sequence encodes CASRNSGGYNEQFF.

This clonotype was detected only a few times. This sequence joins TRBV28 and TRBJ1-2, with D perhaps TRBD1 (6 bases). The germline V gene encodes CDR1 MDHEN and CDR2 SYDVKM. The CDR3 loop spans 17 amino acids. Trimming took off 3 bases at V and 0 bases at J, with 17 bases between the two ends. The CDR3 DNA follows: TGTGCCAGCAGTTTTCTTTCAGGCGAGGGGGCTAACTATGGCTACACCTTC. Translation gives CASSFLSGEGANYGYTF.

V and J are TRBV4-2 and TRBJ1-5; a possible D gene is TRBD1 (5 bases). The V end lost 0 bases, the J end lost 5 bases, and 17 bases lay between the germline ends. This CDR3 has 17 amino acids. Germline V gene data show CDR1 as LGHNA and CDR2 as YNFKEQ. The CDR3 DNA follows: TGTGCCAGCAGCCAAGATCTCGCAACGGCGGGGCATCAGCCCCAGCATTTT. It translates to CASSQDLATAGHQPQHF.

This clonotype has a count of ten or more. The chain uses TRBV9 and TRBJ2-5; 7 nucleotides line up with TRBD1. This CDR3 contains 15 residues. Germline CDR1 is SGDLS and CDR2 is YYNGEE. V lost 0 bases to trimming and J lost 3 bases; unmatched junction nucleotides: 5. The CDR3 protein is CASSVARTGEETQYF. For the CDR3, the DNA is TGTGCCAGCAGCGTAGCTCGGACAGGAGAAGAGACCCAGTACTTC. The variable domain in full, with the rest retrieved from reference TRBV9 and TRBJ2-5, is DSGVTQTPKHLITATGQRVTLRCSPRSGDLSVYWYQQSLDQGLQFLIQYYNGEERAKGNILERFSAQQFPDLHSELNLSSLELGDSALYFCASSVARTGEETQYFGPGTRLLVL.

This chain's CDR3 is CASSLARGTGANVLTF. In DNA, the CDR3 is TGTGCCAGCAGCTTAGCCAGGGGGACTGGGGCCAACGTCCTGACTTTC. The chain combines TRBV7-2 with TRBJ2-6; 7 bases align to TRBD1. In germline, CDR1 is SGHTA, CDR2 FQGNSA. This CDR3 spans 16 amino acids. J gave up 2 bases and V 0 bases, and 1 base lay outside the gene matches.

Regarding this clonotype: The junction shows a germline mismatch at one end, possibly a read error. This chain links TRBV3-1 with TRBJ2-6; D is uncertain. This CDR3 spans 13 amino acids. CDR1 LGHDT and CDR2 YNNKEL come from the germline V gene (reference sequence). CDR3 amino acids: CVSTSSGANVLTF. The CDR3 coding sequence is TGTGTCAGCACCAGCTCTGGGGCCAACGTCCTGACTTTC.

This clonotype has ten or more counts. The chain links TRBV29-1 to TRBJ1-1; D possibly corresponds to TRBD1 (5 bases). Germline V gives CDR1 SQVTM, CDR2 ANQGSEA. V was trimmed by 5 bases and J by 6 bases, leaving 16 bases between them. This CDR3 has 13 amino acids. CDR3 sequence (DNA): TGCAGCGTTTTCGATTCAAGGGGCGCTGAAGCTTTCTTT. The encoded protein is CSVFDSRGAEAFF.

This clonotype was counted ten times or more. The chain combines TRBV2 with TRBJ2-2; TRBD1 matches at 8 bases. The germline CDR1 and CDR2 sequences are SNHLY and FYNNEI. This CDR3 is 14 amino acids long. V lost 8 bases and J lost 7; bases outside the gene matches: 9. The CDR3 is CASCPQGADGELFF. The CDR3 nucleotides are TGTGCCAGCTGTCCCCAGGGGGCCGACGGGGAGCTGTTTTTT.

This clonotype showed up just a few times. The genes are TRBV24-1 and TRBJ2-3, with D uncertain. The length of the CDR3 is 15 residues. Germline lookup yields CDR1 KGHDR and CDR2 SFDVKD. The V gene lost 3 bases and the J gene lost 0 bases, with 9 bases spanning the gap. The CDR3 bases are TGTGCCACCAGTGATAGGGCGACTAGCACAGATACGCAGTATTTT. Translating gives CATSDRATSTDTQYF.